This T cell receptor (beta chain) was profiled in a study of cytomegalovirus exposure and HLA in healthy donors. Study results and limitations: Relative to equally common others, HLA-associated TCR beta chains showed greater clonal expansion in a later analysis.

With regard to this clone: Antigen unknown.

V gave up 6 bases and J gave up 10 bases, with 13 bases separating them. The CDR3 contains 11 residues. Germline V gene data show CDR1 as DFQATT and CDR2 as SNEGSKA (reference sequence). PCR involved 60 Vbeta and 13 Jbeta primers. Produced via immunoSEQ multiplex PCR; TCRdb's table is partial and in-frame only. This repertoire shows around 84,000 clones, roughly 80% found once; its top ten account for over 3%. The chain joins TRBV20-1 to TRBJ2-1; the D is unclear. Sequencing was done on a sample of PBMCs. The clonotype originates from a middle-aged man in good health and CMV-seronegative. The CDR3 loop is CSAYSHPEQFF. In DNA form, the CDR3 reads TGCAGTGCGTACTCCCACCCCGAGCAGTTCTTC.